These T cell receptor beta chains were read from a single sample in a study of Ad26.COV2.S vaccination and SARS-CoV-2 variants. The method was immunoSEQ multiplex PCR; TCRdb's version includes in-frame clones alone and lacks a portion of them. The table includes hundreds of thousands of clones, approximately 90% detected once. This specimen was peripheral blood, taken in a trial of Ad26.COV2.S vaccine versus placebo. The receptors were sampled from a person aged 18-65 years who received the Ad26.COV2.S COVID-19 vaccine or a placebo. Both conserved end residues are part of each CDR3. Each record gives: CDR3 DNA, CDR3 protein, clone size, CDR3 length, J gene, D gene, V gene. D genes are given only for firm matches. Some rows mark clone size as missing; the rest say once, few, many or name a class of expanded clone.

TGTGCCAGCACTTCCAGGACTAGCGGAGCCTACAATGAGCAGTTCTTC	CASTSRTSGAYNEQFF	once	16	TRBJ2-1	TRBD2	TRBV27
TGCGCCAGTGAGGCCCCTCATGACACTGAAGCTTTCTTT	CASEAPHDTEAFF	once	13	TRBJ1-1	NA	TRBV5-1
TGTGCCAGCAGTCCCCGGACAGGGCGCCCTGGGGCCAACGTCCTGACTTTC	CASSPRTGRPGANVLTF	NA	17	TRBJ2-6	TRBD1	TRBV6-4
TGTGCCAGCAGCTCCTGGGCGGGCTACACCTTC	CASSSWAGYTF	NA	11	TRBJ1-2	NA	TRBV7-8
TGTGCCAGCAGCTCTAGGAGCTCCTACAATGAGCAGTTCTTC	CASSSRSSYNEQFF	NA	14	TRBJ2-1	NA	TRBV7-2
TGTGCCACCAGGAAACAGGGGAGCACAGATACGCAGTATTTT	CATRKQGSTDTQYF	NA	14	TRBJ2-3	TRBD1	TRBV15
TGTGCCAGCAGCTTTTCGACTAGCGGGGGGGCATCTCAAGAGACCCAGTACTTC	CASSFSTSGGASQETQYF	NA	18	TRBJ2-5	TRBD2	TRBV3-1/TRBV3-2
TGCAGTGCTAGTCTGACAGAAAACTATGGCTACACCTTC	CSASLTENYGYTF	NA	13	TRBJ1-2	NA	TRBV20-1
TGTGCCACCCATGGCGGGAGACACAACAATGAGCAGTTCTTC	CATHGGRHNNEQFF	NA	14	TRBJ2-1	TRBD2	TRBV7-8
TGTGCCAGCAGCGTAGTACAGGGGGCCAATGAGCAGTTCTTC	CASSVVQGANEQFF	NA	14	TRBJ2-1	TRBD1	TRBV9
TGTGCCAGCAGCTTAGACTTTGGGACTGAAGCTTTCTTT	CASSLDFGTEAFF	NA	13	TRBJ1-1	NA	TRBV7-3
TGTGCCAGCAGCCAACCCGACAGGGGCTACGAGCAGTACTTC	CASSQPDRGYEQYF	NA	14	TRBJ2-7	TRBD1	TRBV4-2
TGTGCCAGCAGTTTACGGACAGGGGGTATGAGCACTGAAGCTTTCTTT	CASSLRTGGMSTEAFF	NA	16	TRBJ1-1	TRBD1	TRBV6-2/TRBV6-3
TGTGCCAGCAGCTTAGGTCTAGGGACAGGATACGAGCAGTACTTC	CASSLGLGTGYEQYF	once	15	TRBJ2-7	TRBD1	TRBV7-2
TGTGCCAGCAGCCAAGAATCCAATTATGGCTACACCTTC	CASSQESNYGYTF	few	13	TRBJ1-2	NA	TRBV3-1/TRBV3-2
TGTGCCAGCAGTTTATTTCCTAGCGGGGTAAATGAGCAGTTCTTC	CASSLFPSGVNEQFF	NA	15	TRBJ2-1	TRBD2	TRBV27
TGTGCCAGCGGTCATTCGGGGGCGGCGAATGAGCAGTTCTTC	CASGHSGAANEQFF	NA	14	TRBJ2-1	NA	TRBV25-1
TGTGCCAGCAGCCGGGACTACAATGAGCAGTTCTTC	CASSRDYNEQFF	NA	12	TRBJ2-1	NA	TRBV5-6
TGTGCCAGCAGCTTTAGCGGGACTGATGACACCGGGGAGCTGTTTTTT	CASSFSGTDDTGELFF	NA	16	TRBJ2-2	TRBD2	TRBV11-3
TGTGCCAGCAGCCCAAGGATCCGGGACGGAGGCTACACCTTC	CASSPRIRDGGYTF	NA	14	TRBJ1-2	NA	TRBV4-2
TGTGCCAGCACTCGGACTAGCTCCTACAATGAGCAGTTCTTC	CASTRTSSYNEQFF	NA	14	TRBJ2-1	TRBD2	TRBV6-5
TGTGCCAGCAGTTACCCGGGATCCCCCGCCGATACGCAGTATTTT	CASSYPGSPADTQYF	NA	15	TRBJ2-3	NA	TRBV6-2/TRBV6-3
TGTGCCAGCAGAAAGACAGGGTTCGCCTACAATGAGCAGTTCTTC	CASRKTGFAYNEQFF	NA	15	TRBJ2-1	TRBD1	TRBV11-1
TGTGCCAGCAGCTTAGCCGCAGGCGCCCCTACGGAAGCTTTCTTT	CASSLAAGAPTEAFF	NA	15	TRBJ1-1	NA	TRBV7-6
TGTGCCAGCAGTCGTAGTGTACAGGGGTCCTACGAGCAGTACTTC	CASSRSVQGSYEQYF	NA	15	TRBJ2-7	TRBD1	TRBV9
TGTGCCAGCAGCTTAGCGGCGGCGGGAGGGTATGAGCAGTTCTTC	CASSLAAAGGYEQFF	NA	15	TRBJ2-1	TRBD2	TRBV7-9
TGTGCCAGCAGCTTACGGGACGCGGGCTACGAGCAGTACTTC	CASSLRDAGYEQYF	NA	14	TRBJ2-7	NA	TRBV13
TGTGCCACCAGCACGAGGACCCGGGGGGACACTGAAGCTTTCTTT	CATSTRTRGDTEAFF	NA	15	TRBJ1-1	NA	TRBV15
TGTGCCTGGAGGGTACCGAGCTCCTACGAGCAGTACTTC	CAWRVPSSYEQYF	NA	13	TRBJ2-7	NA	TRBV30
TGTGCCAGCAGCCTAGATGGGAGTAGCAATCAGCCCCAGCATTTT	CASSLDGSSNQPQHF	NA	15	TRBJ1-5	NA	TRBV7-3
TGTGCCTGGAGTGCCGGCCAGGGGAACCAAAACATTCAGTACTTC	CAWSAGQGNQNIQYF	NA	15	TRBJ2-4	NA	TRBV30
TGTGCCAGCAGCCGCGGACAGGCCCAGCATTTT	CASSRGQAQHF	NA	11	TRBJ1-5	TRBD1	TRBV6-2/TRBV6-3
TGTGCCAGCAGCTTGGGTGTCGGGCCCCAGCATTTT	CASSLGVGPQHF	NA	12	TRBJ1-5	NA	TRBV5-4
TGTGCCAGCAGCTTAATACAGGGGCTAAGTGGCTACACCTTC	CASSLIQGLSGYTF	NA	14	TRBJ1-2	TRBD1	TRBV7-3
TGTGCCACCAGCAGAGAAAGCCGGACAGGGGGCGAGCAGTACTTC	CATSRESRTGGEQYF	NA	15	TRBJ2-7	TRBD1	TRBV15
TGTGCCAGCAGCGTAGGTGTAGGGGCGAGCAATCAGCCCCAGCATTTT	CASSVGVGASNQPQHF	NA	16	TRBJ1-5	NA	TRBV9
TGTGCCAGCAGTTTGAGGACAAGGGACTATGGCTACACCTTC	CASSLRTRDYGYTF	few	14	TRBJ1-2	NA	TRBV27
TGTGCCAGCAGCTTATTTTCGACAGATGAAGCTTTCTTT	CASSLFSTDEAFF	NA	13	TRBJ1-1	NA	TRBV7-8
TGTGCCAGTAGGACCCGGACCGGCACAGATACGCAGTATTTT	CASRTRTGTDTQYF	NA	14	TRBJ2-3	NA	TRBV19
TGTGCCAGCAGCGTCTGGGCGGACAGTACCTACGAGCAGTACTTC	CASSVWADSTYEQYF	few	15	TRBJ2-7	NA	TRBV9
TGTGCCAGCAGCTTAAGGGTAGTGACGCCGGATTATGGCTACACCTTC	CASSLRVVTPDYGYTF	NA	16	TRBJ1-2	NA	TRBV7-9
TGTGCCAGCAGCTGGGAAGGAGCGGACTCTGGAAACACCATATATTTT	CASSWEGADSGNTIYF	NA	16	TRBJ1-3	NA	TRBV7-2
TGTGCCAGCAGTCAGACCAGGGGTTCTAGCACAGATACGCAGTATTTT	CASSQTRGSSTDTQYF	NA	16	TRBJ2-3	NA	TRBV5-4
TGTGCCAGCAGTGAATGGGACAATGAGCAGTTCTTC	CASSEWDNEQFF	NA	12	TRBJ2-1	NA	TRBV25-1
TGCAGCGTTGGACAGGAGAATCAGCCCCAGCATTTT	CSVGQENQPQHF	NA	12	TRBJ1-5	NA	TRBV29-1
TGCGCCAGCAGCTTGTCCGGGGGGCGTAACACCATATATTTT	CASSLSGGRNTIYF	NA	14	TRBJ1-3	NA	TRBV5-1
TGTGCCAGCTCACCGATAATTGGGCCGAAAACCGGGAACACTGAAGCTTTCTTT	CASSPIIGPKTGNTEAFF	NA	18	TRBJ1-1	NA	TRBV18
TGTGCCAGCAGCGTAGATAGGAACACTGAAGCTTTCTTT	CASSVDRNTEAFF	NA	13	TRBJ1-1	NA	TRBV7-6
TGTGCCAGCACCAAATCGGGACAGGGTTACACCGGGGAGCTGTTTTTT	CASTKSGQGYTGELFF	NA	16	TRBJ2-2	NA	TRBV21-1
TGTGCCAGCTCACCCCGACGGCAGGGAAGCACAGATACGCAGTATTTT	CASSPRRQGSTDTQYF	NA	16	TRBJ2-3	NA	TRBV18
TGCAGCGTCGCCATGGGACAGAACTATGGCTACACCTTC	CSVAMGQNYGYTF	few	13	TRBJ1-2	TRBD1	TRBV29-1
TGTGCCAGCAGTTCGGACAGGGTTAATTCCCTGCGGTTCACAGATACGCAGTATTTT	CASSSDRVNSLRFTDTQYF	few	19	TRBJ2-3	TRBD1	TRBV6-8
TGTGCCACCAGCAGAGTCACGTATTCACCCCTCCACTTT	CATSRVTYSPLHF	NA	13	TRBJ1-6	NA	TRBV15
TGTGCCAGCAGCAACCTCGCGGGGCTGGATGGCTACACCTTC	CASSNLAGLDGYTF	few	14	TRBJ1-2	NA	TRBV14
TGTGCCAGCAGTTACGACATTCTGGAGACCCAGTACTTC	CASSYDILETQYF	NA	13	TRBJ2-5	NA	TRBV6-5
TGTGCCAGCAGCTTAGCGCAGGGCCTAGCCTACAATGAGCAGTTCTTC	CASSLAQGLAYNEQFF	NA	16	TRBJ2-1	NA	TRBV7-8
TGTGCCAGCAGTCATCCGGGACAGGGGGGAGTTGGCATGAACACTGAAGCTTTCTTT	CASSHPGQGGVGMNTEAFF	NA	19	TRBJ1-1	TRBD1	TRBV6-2/TRBV6-3
TGTGCCAGCAGCACACCCCGGGAACAGGCCGTCTGCTGCACAGATACGCAGTATTTT	CASSTPREQAVCCTDTQYF	once	19	TRBJ2-3	NA	TRBV21-1